The 23 T cell receptor beta chains below come from one sample, sequenced in a study of T cells in localized non-small cell lung cancer. Method: immunoSEQ multiplex PCR; TCRdb's copy keeps in-frame clones and lacks some. The repertoire consists of fewer than 20,000 clones, with 75% to 90% occurring once and the leading ten covering around a quarter. The specimen comprised peripheral blood, sampled before any cancer treatment. The receptors were sampled from a female donor over 55 with stage III squamous cell lung carcinoma.

This chain uses TRBV9 with TRBJ2-3; no firm D call. This CDR3 has 15 amino acids. With 4 bases removed from V and 1 base from J, the gap between germline ends came to 13 bases. The germline V gene has CDR1 SGDLS and CDR2 YYNGEE. In nucleotides, the CDR3 is TGTGCCAGCAGCAGAGAGGCCGGACGCACAGATACGCAGTATTTT. Protein: CASSREAGRTDTQYF.

This rearrangement joins TRBV30 to TRBJ2-2, with 9 bases that match TRBD1. The V gene end was trimmed by 3 bases and the J gene end by 7 bases; junction bases not matched to a gene: 9. This CDR3 is 15 amino acids long. The V gene's germline CDR1 is GTSNPN and CDR2 SVGIG (reference sequence). CDR3 nucleotide sequence: TGTGCCTGGAGCCGTGTGACAGGGGGTAGCGGGGAGCTGTTTTTT. This gives the protein CAWSRVTGGSGELFF.

The chain combines TRBV6-1 with TRBJ2-5, with a possible D match to TRBD2 (5 bases). The ends were cut back, 1 base at V and 5 bases at J, with 14 bases in the middle. The germline gives CDR1 MNHNS, CDR2 SASEGT. CDR3 length equals 15 residues. The DNA for the CDR3 is TGTGCCAGCAGTGAAGACGAGGGATCCGGGGAGACCCAGTACTTC. Translation gives CASSEDEGSGETQYF.

This rearrangement joins TRBV5-1 to TRBJ2-2, with a weak D call TRBD1 (5 bases). The CDR3 sequence is 15 residues long. V was clipped by 4 bases and J by 6 bases, with 16 bases between them. Germline V lookup: CDR1 SGHRS, CDR2 YFSETQ. Here the CDR3 reads CASSLIPQESGELFF. CDR3 nucleotides: TGCGCCAGCAGCCTGATTCCACAGGAATCCGGGGAGCTGTTTTTT.

This chain uses TRBV6-5 with TRBJ2-7; TRBD2 is a possible D gene (5 bases). Trimming pared 5 bases from V and 6 bases from J, leaving 17 bases between. CDR3 size: 14 residues. Germline CDR1 MNHEY, CDR2 SVGAGI. The CDR3 region is CASSARTGNGEQYF. CDR3 in DNA: TGTGCCAGCAGTGCCCGGACTGGGAACGGCGAGCAGTACTTC.

As DNA, the CDR3 is TGTGCCAGCAGCTTAGATGCAGGGTTTGGTGGCTACACCTTC. It translates to CASSLDAGFGGYTF. This chain links TRBV11-2 with TRBJ1-2; possibly TRBD1 for D (5 bases). CDR3 length: 14 residues. Trimming left V 0 bases short and J 7 bases short, with 12 bases between. Germline V gene lookup returns CDR1 SGHAT and CDR2 FQNNGV. Supplemented by reference TRBV11-2 and TRBJ1-2, the full variable domain reads EAGVAQSPRYKIIEKRQSVAFWCNPISGHATLYWYQQILGQGPKLLIQFQNNGVVDDSQLPKDRFSAERLKGVDSTLKIQPAKLEDSAVYLCASSLDAGFGGYTFGSGTRLTVV.

The chain uses TRBV6-1 and TRBJ1-5; D possibly corresponds to TRBD1 (5 bases). V was cut by 3 bases and J by 2 bases, with 8 bases left in between. CDR1 and CDR2 (germline): MNHNS, SASEGT. The CDR3 runs 14 residues. CDR3 coding DNA: TGTGCCAGCAGTGACGGGGGAGGCAATCAGCCCCAGCATTTT. This codes for CASSDGGGNQPQHF.

This clone was detected once. The V call is TRBV5-5, the J call TRBJ2-3; 8 positions agree with TRBD1. Germline CDR1 reads SGHKS; CDR2 reads YYEKEE (reference sequence). CDR3 length: 18 amino acids. V lost 2 bases to trimming and J lost 5 bases; unmatched junction nucleotides: 16. The CDR3 is CASSFGVWRNRGRDTQYF. In nucleotides, the CDR3 is TGTGCCAGCAGCTTCGGCGTCTGGAGGAACAGGGGGAGAGATACGCAGTATTTT.

The V gene is TRBV27, the J gene TRBJ2-3; D call uncertain. This CDR3 is built from 12 residues. From germline, CDR1 is MNHEY and CDR2 SMNVEV (reference sequence). V lost 3 bases and J 0 bases, leaving 1 base between the germline ends. In DNA, the CDR3 is TGTGCCAGCAGTTTTAGCACAGATACGCAGTATTTT. Translating it yields CASSFSTDTQYF.

The chain has TRBV15 and TRBJ2-1; tentatively, D is TRBD1 or TRBD2 (6 bases each). CDR1 is LNHNV and CDR2 is YYDKDF in the germline V gene (reference sequence). The CDR3 spans 16 residues. The ends were cut back, 4 bases at V and 6 bases at J, with 19 bases in the middle. The CDR3 protein is CATSKDPGAPGNEQFF. The CDR3 DNA is TGTGCCACCAGCAAGGATCCGGGGGCGCCGGGCAATGAGCAGTTCTTC.

A single count supports this clone. J is TRBJ2-5 and V is TRBV6-1, with 8 bases fitting TRBD2. The V and J ends lost 4 bases and 5 bases, in that order; junction bases with no gene match: 15. The germline V gene encodes CDR1 MNHNS and CDR2 SASEGT. The CDR3 totals 17 residues. Written as DNA, the CDR3 is TGTGCCAGCAGTGTGGGAATCCTAAGCGGGAGCGGGGAGACCCAGTACTTC. Protein sequence: CASSVGILSGSGETQYF.

This clone was seen a few times. The J gene is TRBJ1-1, the V gene TRBV10-3, with D tentatively TRBD1 (5 bases). The ends were cut back, 8 bases at V and 2 bases at J, with 9 bases in the middle. The CDR3 runs 12 residues. CDR1 and CDR2 (germline): ENHRY, SYGVKD. In DNA, the CDR3 is TGTGCCATCCGGGACGGTAACACTGAAGCTTTCTTT. Its translation: CAIRDGNTEAFF.

The rearrangement uses TRBV6-5 and TRBJ1-1; D unclear. The CDR3 extends over 13 amino acids. Germline V gene sequence: CDR1 MNHEY, CDR2 SVGAGI. Between the trimmed V and J ends, which lost 8 bases and 1 base, there was a span of 11 bases. The CDR3 region is CASLQPGNTEAFF. As DNA, the CDR3 is TGTGCCAGCTTGCAACCCGGGAACACTGAAGCTTTCTTT.

This sequence joins TRBV9 and TRBJ1-2, with no clear D. CDR1 and CDR2 from the germline V gene are SGDLS and YYNGEE. This CDR3 has 15 amino acids. V shed 0 bases and J shed 4 bases, with 13 bases lying between them. CDR3 sequence reads: CASSVGRPESYGYTF. CDR3 sequence (DNA): TGTGCCAGCAGCGTAGGCAGGCCTGAATCCTATGGCTACACCTTC.

This CDR3 is CAIQNRQSDEQYF. CDR3 nucleotide sequence: TGTGCCATTCAGAATCGACAGTCTGATGAGCAGTACTTC. This chain connects TRBV6-1 to TRBJ2-7; D may be TRBD1 (5 bases). The CDR3 loop spans 13 amino acids. Germline CDR1 and CDR2: MNHNS and SASEGT. V was shortened by 10 bases and J by 7 bases, with 20 bases between the two germline ends.

The rearrangement links TRBV5-5 to TRBJ2-3; 10 nucleotides match TRBD1. The CDR3 has 16 amino acids. The J segment lost 4 bases and the V segment lost 4 bases, leaving 9 bases of the junction unmatched. CDR1 and CDR2 from the germline V gene are SGHKS and YYEKEE (reference sequence). CDR3 loop: CASSVLRDRGPDTQYF. For the CDR3, the DNA is TGTGCCAGCAGCGTACTCCGGGACAGGGGCCCAGATACGCAGTATTTT.

This clone was observed a handful of times. The chain combines TRBV7-2 with TRBJ1-2; D is possibly TRBD1 (6 bases). The CDR3 runs to 15 residues. With 3 bases removed from V and 2 bases from J, the gap between germline ends came to 13 bases. The germline CDR1 and CDR2 sequences are SGHTA and FQGNSA. CDR3 residues: CASSFLGTSNYGYTF. The CDR3, as DNA: TGTGCCAGCAGCTTCCTGGGGACAAGCAACTATGGCTACACCTTC.

CDR3 coding DNA: TGTGCCAGCAGCCCTAGAGCGGGAGAGACCTCCTACAATGAGCAGTTCTTC. This sequence encodes CASSPRAGETSYNEQFF. The rearrangement uses TRBV11-2 and TRBJ2-1; 8 bases match TRBD2. The J segment lost 0 bases and the V segment lost 5 bases, leaving 9 bases of the junction unmatched. The CDR3 sequence is 17 residues long. The germline V gene has CDR1 SGHAT and CDR2 FQNNGV.

In its sample, this clone was seen a few times. V is TRBV2 and J is TRBJ2-2; 11 bases are a match to TRBD2. The CDR3 is made up of 17 amino acids. Germline V CDR1 and CDR2: SNHLY, FYNNEI. V lost 6 bases, J lost 5 bases, and 11 bases stayed unmatched. CDR3 nucleotides: TGTGCCAGCAGCGGGGGTCGAGGGACTAGCGGTACCGGGGAGCTGTTTTTT. Translated: CASSGGRGTSGTGELFF.

This rearrangement joins TRBV6-5 to TRBJ2-7, with D tentatively TRBD1 (6 bases). The CDR3 length is 16 residues. Trimming stripped 0 bases from V and 7 bases from J, with 19 bases between. From germline, CDR1 is MNHEY and CDR2 SVGAGI. This chain's CDR3 is CASSYSFAGAQREQYF. As DNA, the CDR3 is TGTGCCAGCAGTTACTCGTTTGCAGGGGCGCAAAGGGAGCAGTACTTC.

The chain is built from TRBV30 and TRBJ1-1; a weak D match, TRBD1 (5 bases). CDR1 GTSNPN and CDR2 SVGIG come from the germline V gene (reference sequence). Trimming left V 4 bases short and J 0 bases short, with 15 bases between. The CDR3 spans 15 residues. CDR3 coding DNA: TGTGCCTGGACCTCCCAGGGCCGTTTGAACACTGAAGCTTTCTTT. Translation gives CAWTSQGRLNTEAFF.

This clone appeared once. The V call is TRBV6-7, the J call TRBJ1-2; D unclear. TRBV6-7 is recorded as an ORF, its role being uncertain. Trimming stripped 8 bases from V and 0 bases from J, with 7 bases between. This CDR3 has 12 residues. CDR3 region: CASHGANYGYTF. In DNA form, the CDR3 reads TGTGCCAGCCACGGGGCTAACTATGGCTACACCTTC.

The gene calls are TRBV14 and TRBJ2-3; D is ambiguous. Germline CDR1 and CDR2: SGHDN and FVKESK. The CDR3 is 15 residues long. The V and J ends lost 2 bases and 0 bases respectively, with 9 bases between them. The chain's CDR3 is CASSQQLASTDTQYF. The CDR3 nucleotides read TGTGCCAGCAGCCAACAGTTAGCTAGCACAGATACGCAGTATTTT.